This T cell receptor beta chain was observed in a study of blood T cells in healthy people across ages. Findings and caveats of the study: Significant beta diversity loss was already apparent by age approximately 38, declining roughly linearly.

Sample-barcoded 5' priming and a J-beta primer mix drove a second PCR of about 6 to 12 cycles. MiXCR, run by TCRdb on the 5' RACE reads, gives a single entry per CDR3 protein. The table records 700,000 or so distinct CDR3 sequences, about 20% of them present only once. As for this clonotype: Its antigen is not identified.

Every donor provided 9.5 to 10 milliliters of peripheral blood. The germline V gene encodes CDR1 SGHRS and CDR2 YFSETQ. The CDR3 consists of 15 residues. The material sequenced was blood. The receptor comes from a man in his 70s in good health. The chain couples TRBV5-1 to TRBJ2-5; D is possibly TRBD1 (6 bases). The end of the DNA aligns better with TRBJ2-1, so the J call may be wrong. This chain's CDR3 is CASSLADSVYNEQFF. DNA of the CDR3: TGCGCCAGCAGCTTGGCGGACAGTGTCTACAATGAGCAGTTCTTC.